A selection of T cell receptor beta chains follows, all from one sample in a study of a mutant IDH1 vaccine in newly diagnosed glioma. These TCRs are of unknown antigen specificity. The protocol was immunoSEQ multiplex PCR, while the TCRdb copy is restricted to in-frame clones and leaves out a portion. The top ten hold around 3% of the sample, which has roughly 40,000 clones, roughly 90% seen once. This specimen consisted of PBMCs, obtained from a glioma patient whose treatment included an IDH1 peptide vaccine. Receptors were obtained from a man aged 50-60 years with glioma. Each CDR3 is given with its conserved first and last residue. Each record gives: V gene, J gene, CDR3 protein.

V: TRBV7-9; J: TRBJ1-1; CDR3: CASSSAVVTEAFF
V: TRBV7-2; J: TRBJ2-3; CDR3: CASSKTSGAGLDTQYF
V: TRBV7-8; J: TRBJ1-3; CDR3: CASSLGHENTIYF
V: TRBV6-5; J: TRBJ2-1; CDR3: CASSTGTSGEQFF
V: TRBV28; J: TRBJ2-3; CDR3: CASVAGAGGTDTQYF
V: TRBV29-1; J: TRBJ1-1; CDR3: CSVVGRGRGGDRISNTEAFF
V: TRBV28; J: TRBJ1-2; CDR3: CASSPGNYGYTF
V: TRBV6-1; J: TRBJ2-7; CDR3: CASSGRKEKQGGAYEQYF
V: TRBV18; J: TRBJ1-2; CDR3: CASSLPGQPRGYTF
V: TRBV30; J: TRBJ2-3; CDR3: CAWMRRGATDTQYF
V: TRBV7-2; J: TRBJ2-2; CDR3: CASSFSTGELFF
V: TRBV2; J: TRBJ2-5; CDR3: CASNVHRTSPQETQYF
V: TRBV5-1; J: TRBJ2-5; CDR3: CASSLRVGGGSQETQYF
V: TRBV7-9; J: TRBJ2-1; CDR3: CASSLAGLAPNEQFF
V: TRBV5-4; J: TRBJ2-3; CDR3: CASSEGGTYTDTQYF
V: TRBV5-6; J: TRBJ1-6; CDR3: CASSWRAGVNSPLHF
V: TRBV7-2; J: TRBJ1-5; CDR3: CASSRGTGSNQPQHF
V: TRBV18; J: TRBJ1-2; CDR3: CASSPAITRLYGYTF
V: TRBV27; J: TRBJ2-1; CDR3: CASGDSTGGSNSYNEQFF
V: TRBV19; J: TRBJ1-2; CDR3: CASKERSNYGYTF
V: TRBV7-2; J: TRBJ1-4; CDR3: CASSPDRLNEKLFF
V: TRBV6-6; J: TRBJ1-4; CDR3: CASTGVGPNEKLFF
V: TRBV27; J: TRBJ2-1; CDR3: CASSWSSGLNEQFF
V: TRBV5-1; J: TRBJ2-1; CDR3: CASSLALAGGNEQFF
V: TRBV6-1; J: TRBJ2-1; CDR3: CASNRDRGLDEQFF
V: TRBV2; J: TRBJ1-5; CDR3: CASSDSLGPQHF
V: TRBV1; J: TRBJ2-7; CDR3: CTSSHKTRPISYEQYF
V: TRBV15; J: TRBJ2-7; CDR3: CATSREGGGYEQYF
V: TRBV18; J: TRBJ1-2; CDR3: CASSPPSRDWNGYTF
V: TRBV5-1; J: TRBJ2-1; CDR3: CASSTGLAGDEQFF
V: TRBV27; J: TRBJ1-1; CDR3: CASSPGQGARTEAFF
V: TRBV2; J: TRBJ1-5; CDR3: CASNDRLNQPQHF
V: TRBV9; J: TRBJ1-1; CDR3: CASSDHRDRGHLPEAFF
V: TRBV19; J: TRBJ1-2; CDR3: CASHTHAGQDIYGYTF
V: TRBV7-2; J: TRBJ1-5; CDR3: CASSTRQLQAYNQPQHF
V: TRBV10-1; J: TRBJ2-5; CDR3: CASSESTSGSGETQYF
V: TRBV2; J: TRBJ1-2; CDR3: CASSEARQGDGYTF
V: TRBV6-1; J: TRBJ2-3; CDR3: CASTVTGSNTDTQYF
V: TRBV7-8; J: TRBJ1-3; CDR3: CASSSIDATSGNTIYF
V: TRBV4-1; J: TRBJ2-1; CDR3: CASSQDLQDEQFF
V: TRBV27; J: TRBJ2-7; CDR3: CASRPGQAPYEQYF